This is a list of T cell receptor beta chains from one sample in a study of technical replicates of blood from a handful of donors. Sequenced by immunoSEQ multiplex PCR; TCRdb stores in-frame clones only, minus some. Altogether tens of thousands of clones are present, 90% to 95% being singletons, with the ten largest covering roughly 4.5%. The sequenced sample was PBMCs. These receptors were collected from a human donor in good health. Some clones in this sample may be carry-over from other donors' samples. The CDR3 runs from the conserved cysteine through the conserved F or W. Each record gives: V gene, D gene, J gene, clone size, CDR3 protein, CDR3 DNA. A D gene is named only where the DNA matches it firmly. Clone size appears in some rows only: once, few, many, or a class for an expanded clone.

V gene: TRBV9
D gene: NA
J gene: TRBJ2-7
clone size: NA
CDR3 protein: CASSVGGGGVEQYF
CDR3 DNA: TGTGCCAGCAGCGTAGGTGGAGGCGGGGTCGAGCAGTACTTC

V gene: TRBV9
D gene: NA
J gene: TRBJ2-7
clone size: NA
CDR3 protein: CASSVQGTSYEQYF
CDR3 DNA: TGTGCCAGCAGCGTTCAGGGTACCTCCTACGAGCAGTACTTC

V gene: TRBV7-2
D gene: TRBD2
J gene: TRBJ2-1
clone size: NA
CDR3 protein: CASSPKGTSPLEQFF
CDR3 DNA: TGTGCCAGCAGCCCTAAGGGGACTAGCCCCTTAGAGCAGTTCTTC

V gene: TRBV27
D gene: TRBD1
J gene: TRBJ2-1
clone size: NA
CDR3 protein: CASRGDSAIGEQFF
CDR3 DNA: TGTGCCAGCAGAGGGGACAGTGCTATAGGTGAGCAGTTCTTC

V gene: TRBV6-5
D gene: NA
J gene: TRBJ2-1
clone size: NA
CDR3 protein: CASSPLPYNEQFF
CDR3 DNA: TGTGCCAGCAGCCCTCTTCCCTACAATGAGCAGTTCTTC

V gene: TRBV19
D gene: NA
J gene: TRBJ1-5
clone size: once
CDR3 protein: CASSIQAGQPQHF
CDR3 DNA: TGTGCCAGTAGTATACAGGCCGGTCAGCCCCAGCATTTT

V gene: TRBV19
D gene: NA
J gene: TRBJ1-5
clone size: NA
CDR3 protein: CASSMPRKSGLSNQPQHF
CDR3 DNA: TGTGCCAGTAGTATGCCGCGTAAAAGTGGACTTAGCAATCAGCCCCAGCATTTT

V gene: TRBV30
D gene: TRBD1
J gene: TRBJ1-5
clone size: NA
CDR3 protein: CAWSRTGNNQPQHF
CDR3 DNA: TGTGCCTGGAGTCGGACAGGGAACAATCAGCCCCAGCATTTT

V gene: TRBV27
D gene: NA
J gene: TRBJ1-6
clone size: NA
CDR3 protein: CASSLWLINSPLHF
CDR3 DNA: TGTGCCAGCAGTTTATGGCTGATCAATTCACCCCTCCACTTT

V gene: TRBV25-1
D gene: TRBD2
J gene: TRBJ2-1
clone size: NA
CDR3 protein: CASSEAGESYEQFF
CDR3 DNA: TGTGCCAGCAGTGAAGCGGGAGAGTCGTATGAGCAGTTCTTC

V gene: TRBV6-6
D gene: NA
J gene: TRBJ2-5
clone size: NA
CDR3 protein: CASSYSTLVPVETQYF
CDR3 DNA: TGTGCCAGCAGTTACTCCACCTTAGTACCGGTGGAGACCCAGTACTTC

V gene: TRBV18
D gene: TRBD1
J gene: TRBJ2-1
clone size: NA
CDR3 protein: CASSKQGATGDEQFF
CDR3 DNA: TGTGCCAGCTCAAAACAGGGGGCCACTGGGGATGAGCAGTTCTTC

V gene: TRBV2
D gene: TRBD2
J gene: TRBJ2-5
clone size: NA
CDR3 protein: CASIPSGSLQETQYF
CDR3 DNA: TGTGCCAGCATCCCTAGCGGGAGCCTCCAAGAGACCCAGTACTTC

V gene: TRBV6-7
D gene: NA
J gene: TRBJ2-1
clone size: NA
CDR3 protein: CASSYSERVNNEQFF
CDR3 DNA: TGTGCCAGCAGTTACTCGGAACGGGTCAACAATGAGCAGTTCTTC

V gene: TRBV5-1
D gene: TRBD1
J gene: TRBJ1-1
clone size: NA
CDR3 protein: CASSAVGTANTEAFF
CDR3 DNA: TGCGCCAGCAGCGCGGTAGGGACAGCAAACACTGAAGCTTTCTTT

V gene: TRBV19
D gene: TRBD2
J gene: TRBJ2-7
clone size: NA
CDR3 protein: CASSRTGLAGEDEQYF
CDR3 DNA: TGTGCCAGTAGCCGTACAGGACTAGCGGGAGAGGATGAGCAGTACTTC

V gene: TRBV7-6
D gene: TRBD2
J gene: TRBJ2-3
clone size: NA
CDR3 protein: CASSLPPSTSGSPQVTDTQYF
CDR3 DNA: TGTGCCAGCAGCCTCCCCCCCTCGACTAGCGGGAGCCCGCAGGTCACAGATACGCAGTATTTT

V gene: TRBV7-9
D gene: TRBD2
J gene: TRBJ2-1
clone size: NA
CDR3 protein: CASSLAGGRPNEQFF
CDR3 DNA: TGTGCCAGCAGCTTAGCCGGGGGGAGACCCAATGAGCAGTTCTTC

V gene: TRBV19
D gene: TRBD2
J gene: TRBJ2-5
clone size: NA
CDR3 protein: CASSRTSGRRETQYF
CDR3 DNA: TGTGCCAGTAGCAGGACTAGCGGGAGGAGAGAGACCCAGTACTTC

V gene: TRBV6-1
D gene: NA
J gene: TRBJ2-2
clone size: once
CDR3 protein: CASSQAYRTGELFF
CDR3 DNA: TGTGCCAGCAGTCAAGCCTACAGAACCGGGGAGCTGTTTTTT

V gene: TRBV18
D gene: NA
J gene: TRBJ1-1
clone size: NA
CDR3 protein: CASSPLQVTEAFF
CDR3 DNA: TGTGCCAGCTCACCACTACAGGTCACTGAAGCTTTCTTT

V gene: TRBV7-9
D gene: NA
J gene: TRBJ2-6
clone size: few
CDR3 protein: CASSSPAAASSGANVLTF
CDR3 DNA: TGTGCCAGCAGCTCCCCGGCGGCGGCTAGCTCTGGGGCCAACGTCCTGACTTTC

V gene: TRBV20-1
D gene: NA
J gene: TRBJ2-7
clone size: NA
CDR3 protein: CSARESYEQYF
CDR3 DNA: TGCAGTGCCCGGGAATCTTACGAGCAGTACTTC

V gene: TRBV9
D gene: TRBD2
J gene: TRBJ2-5
clone size: NA
CDR3 protein: CASSASGIPQETQYF
CDR3 DNA: TGTGCCAGCAGCGCTAGCGGAATCCCCCAAGAGACCCAGTACTTC

V gene: TRBV7-2
D gene: TRBD2
J gene: TRBJ2-7
clone size: NA
CDR3 protein: CASSLVGTSGYEQYF
CDR3 DNA: TGTGCCAGCAGCTTAGTCGGGACTAGCGGCTACGAGCAGTACTTC

V gene: TRBV5-8
D gene: TRBD2
J gene: TRBJ2-2
clone size: NA
CDR3 protein: CASSRTRGTGELFF
CDR3 DNA: TGTGCCAGCAGCCGGACTAGAGGGACCGGGGAGCTGTTTTTT

V gene: TRBV4-1
D gene: NA
J gene: TRBJ2-2
clone size: once
CDR3 protein: CASSQARLDTGELFF
CDR3 DNA: TGCGCCAGCAGCCAAGCAAGACTCGACACCGGGGAGCTGTTTTTT

V gene: TRBV7-9
D gene: NA
J gene: TRBJ2-7
clone size: NA
CDR3 protein: CASSPEGGPYEQYF
CDR3 DNA: TGTGCCAGCAGCCCCGAGGGGGGGCCGTACGAGCAGTACTTC

V gene: TRBV18
D gene: NA
J gene: TRBJ2-4
clone size: NA
CDR3 protein: CASSPGRDLNIQYF
CDR3 DNA: TGTGCCAGCTCACCTGGGCGGGACCTAAACATTCAGTACTTC

V gene: TRBV5-6
D gene: NA
J gene: TRBJ2-1
clone size: NA
CDR3 protein: CASSSSGSQYNEQFF
CDR3 DNA: TGTGCCAGCAGCAGCTCCGGGAGCCAATACAATGAGCAGTTCTTC

V gene: TRBV7-8
D gene: TRBD1
J gene: TRBJ1-1
clone size: once
CDR3 protein: CASSSWTGGNTEAFF
CDR3 DNA: TGTGCCAGCAGCTCCTGGACAGGAGGGAACACTGAAGCTTTCTTT

V gene: TRBV4-2
D gene: TRBD1
J gene: TRBJ2-5
clone size: NA
CDR3 protein: CASSSPGQGFLETQYF
CDR3 DNA: TGTGCCAGCAGCTCACCGGGACAGGGGTTTTTAGAGACCCAGTACTTC

V gene: TRBV9
D gene: NA
J gene: TRBJ1-4
clone size: NA
CDR3 protein: CASSVGDGGPEKLFF
CDR3 DNA: TGTGCCAGCAGCGTAGGGGACGGAGGGCCTGAAAAACTGTTTTTT

V gene: TRBV5-6
D gene: TRBD1
J gene: TRBJ2-5
clone size: NA
CDR3 protein: CASSPDRTETQYF
CDR3 DNA: TGTGCCAGCAGCCCGGACAGGACAGAGACCCAGTACTTC

V gene: TRBV7-9
D gene: TRBD2
J gene: TRBJ2-1
clone size: NA
CDR3 protein: CASSNLAGVGNNEQFF
CDR3 DNA: TGTGCCAGCAGCAACCTAGCGGGAGTGGGAAACAATGAGCAGTTCTTC

V gene: TRBV7-2
D gene: NA
J gene: TRBJ2-5
clone size: NA
CDR3 protein: CASSSTRGEGETQYF
CDR3 DNA: TGTGCCAGCAGCTCTACTCGGGGAGAAGGGGAGACCCAGTACTTC

V gene: TRBV5-1
D gene: TRBD2
J gene: TRBJ2-3
clone size: NA
CDR3 protein: CASSLDVGGGTDTQYF
CDR3 DNA: TGCGCCAGCAGCTTGGATGTGGGAGGGGGCACAGATACGCAGTATTTT

V gene: TRBV7-2
D gene: NA
J gene: TRBJ1-1
clone size: NA
CDR3 protein: CASSPGTMNTEAFF
CDR3 DNA: TGTGCCAGCAGCCCCGGCACTATGAACACTGAAGCTTTCTTT

V gene: TRBV5-1
D gene: NA
J gene: TRBJ1-5
clone size: NA
CDR3 protein: CASSLAGEGQPQHF
CDR3 DNA: TGCGCCAGCAGCTTGGCGGGGGAAGGTCAGCCCCAGCATTTT

V gene: TRBV4-2
D gene: NA
J gene: TRBJ2-2
clone size: NA
CDR3 protein: CASSQLRAGELFF
CDR3 DNA: TGTGCCAGCAGCCAGCTACGGGCCGGGGAGCTGTTTTTT

V gene: TRBV5-6
D gene: NA
J gene: TRBJ2-7
clone size: once
CDR3 protein: CASSIQGYEQYF
CDR3 DNA: TGTGCCAGCAGCATACAGGGTTACGAGCAGTACTTC

V gene: TRBV28
D gene: TRBD2
J gene: TRBJ2-1
clone size: NA
CDR3 protein: CASSSTSGSRNEQFF
CDR3 DNA: TGTGCCAGCAGCTCGACTAGCGGGAGTAGGAATGAGCAGTTCTTC

V gene: TRBV10-3
D gene: NA
J gene: TRBJ1-1
clone size: NA
CDR3 protein: CAISEEDRGFEAFF
CDR3 DNA: TGTGCCATCAGTGAGGAAGATCGGGGATTTGAAGCTTTCTTT

V gene: TRBV7-2
D gene: TRBD1
J gene: TRBJ1-2
clone size: few
CDR3 protein: CASSYLGQGNSYGYTF
CDR3 DNA: TGTGCCAGCAGCTATTTGGGACAGGGAAACAGCTATGGCTACACCTTC

V gene: TRBV11-3
D gene: NA
J gene: TRBJ2-5
clone size: NA
CDR3 protein: CASSLGLEETQYF
CDR3 DNA: TGTGCCAGCAGCTTAGGGTTAGAAGAGACCCAGTACTTC

V gene: TRBV5-1
D gene: TRBD1
J gene: TRBJ2-5
clone size: NA
CDR3 protein: CASSLRGTGSLETQYF
CDR3 DNA: TGCGCCAGCAGCCTCCGCGGGACAGGGTCGTTGGAGACCCAGTACTTC

V gene: TRBV25-1
D gene: TRBD2
J gene: TRBJ2-3
clone size: NA
CDR3 protein: CASSEIGGGTDTQYF
CDR3 DNA: TGTGCCAGCAGTGAAATTGGGGGGGGCACAGATACGCAGTATTTT

V gene: TRBV4-1
D gene: TRBD1
J gene: TRBJ1-1
clone size: NA
CDR3 protein: CASSQGGTVEAFF
CDR3 DNA: TGCGCCAGCAGCCAAGGCGGGACAGTTGAAGCTTTCTTT

V gene: TRBV18
D gene: TRBD2
J gene: TRBJ2-5
clone size: NA
CDR3 protein: CASSPSSGTSEETQYF
CDR3 DNA: TGTGCCAGCTCACCCTCGTCCGGGACTAGCGAAGAGACCCAGTACTTC

V gene: TRBV7-9
D gene: NA
J gene: TRBJ1-2
clone size: NA
CDR3 protein: CASSLVGGDYGYTF
CDR3 DNA: TGTGCCAGCAGCTTAGTTGGAGGGGACTATGGCTACACCTTC

V gene: TRBV18
D gene: TRBD1
J gene: TRBJ1-1
clone size: NA
CDR3 protein: CASSPSTGGRTEAFF
CDR3 DNA: TGTGCCAGCTCACCATCGACAGGGGGCCGTACTGAAGCTTTCTTT

V gene: TRBV7-9
D gene: TRBD2
J gene: TRBJ2-5
clone size: NA
CDR3 protein: CASSSTGGASRETQYF
CDR3 DNA: TGTGCCAGCAGCTCTACCGGGGGGGCCTCCCGAGAGACCCAGTACTTC

V gene: TRBV9
D gene: TRBD2
J gene: TRBJ2-7
clone size: NA
CDR3 protein: CASSVGLAGEYEQYF
CDR3 DNA: TGTGCCAGCAGCGTAGGACTAGCGGGAGAATACGAGCAGTACTTC

V gene: TRBV9
D gene: NA
J gene: TRBJ2-3
clone size: NA
CDR3 protein: CASSVEELHFTDTQYF
CDR3 DNA: TGTGCCAGCAGCGTAGAAGAGCTCCATTTCACAGATACGCAGTATTTT

V gene: TRBV4-1
D gene: TRBD2
J gene: TRBJ2-1
clone size: NA
CDR3 protein: CASSQYSGTSGGYNEQFF
CDR3 DNA: TGCGCCAGCAGCCAATATTCCGGGACTAGCGGGGGCTACAATGAGCAGTTCTTC